This is a list of T cell receptor beta chains from one sample in a study of cytomegalovirus exposure and HLA in healthy donors. Only in-frame clones appear in the TCRdb table, and some are missing; sequencing was by immunoSEQ multiplex PCR. The repertoire holds some 120,000 clones, with 79% as singletons. The sequencing input was PBMCs. The origin of the receptors is a woman between 18 and 29 years old in good health and CMV-seropositive. Both conserved end residues are part of each CDR3. Fields, in order: D gene, J gene, V gene, clone size, CDR3 DNA, CDR3 protein. A D gene is named only where the DNA matches it firmly. Size is omitted from some rows. Given values are once, few, many or a class for expanded clones.

NA | TRBJ1-6 | TRBV7-9 | once | TGTGCCAGCAGCTTCGGTAATTCACCCCTCCACTTT | CASSFGNSPLHF
NA | TRBJ1-2 | TRBV6-5 | NA | TGTGCCAGCAGTTATCGACAGGCTTGGCTTTTCGGCTACACCTTC | CASSYRQAWLFGYTF
NA | TRBJ2-7 | TRBV27 | NA | TGTGCCAGCAGTTTATGGACACATTCCTACGAGCAGTACTTC | CASSLWTHSYEQYF
NA | TRBJ1-1 | TRBV28 | once | TGTGCCAGCAGTCTCCCAGGGTCCGGCACTGAAGCTTTCTTT | CASSLPGSGTEAFF
TRBD2 | TRBJ2-7 | TRBV7-9 | NA | TGTGCCAGCAGCCGACTAGCGGCCGAGCAGTACTTC | CASSRLAAEQYF
TRBD1 | TRBJ1-3 | TRBV19 | NA | TGTGCCAGTAGCCTGTCCCGGGACAGGGTTGACACCATATATTTT | CASSLSRDRVDTIYF
TRBD1 | TRBJ1-2 | TRBV28 | NA | TGTGCCAGCAGCTCCCACAGGGGGCTTAGAGGCTACACCTTC | CASSSHRGLRGYTF
TRBD1 | TRBJ2-7 | TRBV7-9 | NA | TGTGCCAGCAGCTTCGGTGGGGACAGGTGCTTC | CASSFGGDRCF
NA | TRBJ2-1 | TRBV27 | NA | TGTGCCAGCAGTTCGGACAGCTACAATGAGCAGTTCTTC | CASSSDSYNEQFF
TRBD2 | TRBJ2-7 | TRBV6-5 | NA | TGTGCCAGCAGTTACTCGGCGGGGGGGGCCTACGAGCAGTACTTC | CASSYSAGGAYEQYF
NA | TRBJ1-2 | TRBV21-1 | NA | TGTGCCAGACACCAGCCCACAACAGCTGGCTACACCTTC | CARHQPTTAGYTF
TRBD1 | TRBJ2-7 | TRBV28 | NA | TGTGCCAGCAGTACGGGGCTGAGGGGGCGATACGAGCAGTACTTC | CASSTGLRGRYEQYF
NA | TRBJ1-4 | TRBV9 | NA | TGTGCCAGCAGCGCCGGAGGGGTCGGATACGAAAAACTGTTTTTT | CASSAGGVGYEKLFF
TRBD1 | TRBJ1-5 | TRBV30 | NA | TGTGCCTCAAGGACAGGACTCCAGCCCCAGCATTTT | CASRTGLQPQHF
NA | TRBJ1-4 | TRBV7-9 | NA | TGTGCCAGCAGCTTAACAGGGAATGAAAAACTGTTTTTT | CASSLTGNEKLFF
TRBD1 | TRBJ2-7 | TRBV13 | NA | TGTGCCAGCAGACGACAACTTGGGGACAGACCCTACGAGCAGTACTTC | CASRRQLGDRPYEQYF
TRBD1 | TRBJ1-1 | TRBV28 | NA | TGTGCCAGCAGTTTACAGGGGGAAGGGGACACTGAAGCTTTCTTT | CASSLQGEGDTEAFF
TRBD1 | TRBJ1-2 | TRBV7-8 | NA | TGTGCCAGCAGCTTGGCCGGGACAGAGAGGGTAGATGGCTACACCTTC | CASSLAGTERVDGYTF
NA | TRBJ2-7 | TRBV7-8 | NA | TGTGCCAGCAGCTTAGCGGAGGGTTTACTCTACGAGCAGTACTTC | CASSLAEGLLYEQYF
TRBD1 | TRBJ2-7 | TRBV18 | NA | TGTGCCAGCTCACCTATTGGACAGGGATACGAGCAGTACTTC | CASSPIGQGYEQYF
NA | TRBJ1-2 | TRBV6-1 | NA | TGTGCCAGCAGTGAAACAGGGTACTATGGCTACACCTTC | CASSETGYYGYTF
NA | TRBJ1-4 | TRBV11-2 | NA | TGTGCCAGCAGCACCGTCAGGCGGACAGTAAATGAAAAACTGTTTTTT | CASSTVRRTVNEKLFF
NA | TRBJ2-2 | TRBV6-6 | NA | TGTGCCAGCCTTCTTCCCGGGAGATCTGCCGGGGAGCTGTTTTTT | CASLLPGRSAGELFF
TRBD1 | TRBJ2-7 | TRBV27 | NA | TGTGCCAGCAGTTCCGGGACAGGGGTCGACGAGCAGTACTTC | CASSSGTGVDEQYF
NA | TRBJ2-5 | TRBV4-2 | NA | TGTGCCAGCAGCCGCTCGACAGGGACTCAAGAGACCCAGTACTTC | CASSRSTGTQETQYF
TRBD1 | TRBJ1-2 | TRBV6-6 | NA | TGTGCCAGCACCACGGGACAGGGTAGGGGCTACACCTTC | CASTTGQGRGYTF
NA | TRBJ2-7 | TRBV4-1 | NA | TGCGCCAGCAGCCAAAAGGAGGCGATCTCCTACGAGCAGTACTTC | CASSQKEAISYEQYF
NA | TRBJ1-1 | TRBV27 | NA | TGTGCCAGCAGTTTATCGTCAGGGGCTAACACTGAAGCTTTCTTT | CASSLSSGANTEAFF
NA | TRBJ2-3 | TRBV11-3 | NA | TGTGCCAGCAGCTTAGATCTAGGCCCGTGGGGCCCAGATACGCAGTATTTT | CASSLDLGPWGPDTQYF
NA | TRBJ1-5 | TRBV10-3 | NA | TGTGCCATCAGTGAAGGGCTGGGAGGGGACAATCAGCCCCAGCATTTT | CAISEGLGGDNQPQHF
TRBD1 | TRBJ2-2 | TRBV7-9 | NA | TGTGCCAGCAGCTTCGACCGACAGGGGGCCACCGGGGAGCTGTTTTTT | CASSFDRQGATGELFF
NA | TRBJ1-1 | TRBV29-1 | NA | TGCAGCGTTGATTCGGGGAACACTGAAGCTTTCTTT | CSVDSGNTEAFF
NA | TRBJ1-2 | TRBV4-1 | NA | TGCGCCAGCAGCCAAGAGGGCGGGAACTATGGCTACACCTTC | CASSQEGGNYGYTF
NA | TRBJ2-3 | TRBV6-6 | NA | TGTGCCAGCAGGACTACTAGATCCACAGATACGCAGTATTTT | CASRTTRSTDTQYF
NA | TRBJ1-2 | TRBV6-5 | NA | TGTGCCAGCAGTTCCCCTACTAACTATGGCTACACCTTC | CASSSPTNYGYTF
TRBD1 | TRBJ1-5 | TRBV5-8 | NA | TGTGCCAGCAGCTTTCCGGGACAGGGTGTGGGAAGCAATCAGCCCCAGCATTTT | CASSFPGQGVGSNQPQHF
TRBD2 | TRBJ2-4 | TRBV4-1 | NA | TGCGCCAGCAGCCACCCCCGGGAGGGAAACATTCAGTACTTC | CASSHPREGNIQYF
TRBD1 | TRBJ2-1 | TRBV30 | NA | TGTGCCTGGAGTGGAGACAGGGGGAATGAGCAGTTCTTC | CAWSGDRGNEQFF
TRBD1 | TRBJ2-7 | TRBV6-5 | NA | TGTGCCAGCAGTTACCTTCCAGGGGGTTGGCCGGAGCAGTACTTC | CASSYLPGGWPEQYF
TRBD2 | TRBJ2-1 | TRBV2 | NA | TGTGCCAGCAGGGAGGGACTAGCGGATGAGCAGTTCTTC | CASREGLADEQFF